One and the same sample provided the 18 T cell receptor beta chains below, sequenced in a study of blood T cell repertoires in COVID-19. Sequenced by immunoSEQ multiplex PCR; TCRdb stores in-frame clones only, minus some. The table lists 350,000 to 550,000 clones, roughly 91% of them singletons. The source material was peripheral blood. The receptors here all came from a woman aged 25 to 39 with acute or convalescent COVID-19.

The CDR3 loop reads CASSPGTGADEQYF. CDR3 DNA: TGTGCCAGCAGCCCCGGGACAGGGGCCGACGAGCAGTACTTC. The chain couples TRBV27 to TRBJ2-7, with TRBD1 identical over 10 bases. This CDR3 contains 14 residues. CDR1 and CDR2 (germline): MNHEY, SMNVEV (reference sequence). With 6 bases clipped from V and 5 bases from J, the junction kept 7 bases outside the gene matches.

This clone came up a few times. The gene calls are TRBV19 and TRBJ1-1, with D possibly being TRBD1 (5 bases). This CDR3 spans 13 amino acids. Trimming left V 5 bases short and J 6 bases short, with 13 bases between. Looked up from germline, CDR1 is LNHDA and CDR2 is SQIVND (reference sequence). The CDR3 sequence: CASSEQEFAEAFF. DNA of the CDR3: TGTGCCAGTAGTGAACAGGAATTCGCTGAAGCTTTCTTT.

CDR3 in DNA: TGTGCCAGCAGTCCCCCACTAGCGGGGGGGCCCAATGAGCAGTTCTTC. This sequence encodes CASSPPLAGGPNEQFF. The chain couples TRBV2 to TRBJ2-1, with 13 nucleotides matching TRBD2. CDR1 and CDR2 from the germline V gene are SNHLY and FYNNEI. The CDR3 runs 16 residues. Trimming took 5 bases from V and 6 from J; bases not matched to a gene: 7.

This chain links TRBV28 with TRBJ1-2; TRBD1 aligns across 7 bases. This CDR3 is built from 15 residues. Germline CDR1 is MDHEN and CDR2 is SYDVKM. With V trimmed by 4 bases and J by 1 base, 6 bases remained unmatched. The CDR3 protein is CASSSTGQFNYGYTF. In nucleotides, the CDR3 is TGTGCCAGCAGTTCGACGGGACAGTTTAACTATGGCTACACCTTC.

The V and J genes are TRBV7-6 and TRBJ1-3; no clear D gene. The CDR3 runs to 14 residues. Per germline, CDR1 SGHVS and CDR2 FNYEAQ. The V gene lost 1 base and the J gene lost 8 bases, with 12 bases spanning the gap. In DNA form, the CDR3 reads TGTGCCAGCAGCTTAGATCTAGTCGGGGACACCATATATTTT. As protein: CASSLDLVGDTIYF.

This clone was observed once. The CDR3 nucleotides read TGTGCCAGCAGCCGGACAGGGGTAAACACTGAAGCTTTCTTT. This codes for CASSRTGVNTEAFF. V is TRBV28 and J is TRBJ1-1; 9 bases fit TRBD1. This CDR3 contains 14 residues. Trimming cost V 6 bases and J 2 bases; bases outside gene matches: 4. Germline V gives CDR1 MDHEN, CDR2 SYDVKM.

The genes are TRBV9 and TRBJ1-2, with 8 bases fitting TRBD1. The CDR3 loop spans 15 amino acids. Germline CDR1 is SGDLS and CDR2 is YYNGEE. Unmatched junction bases numbered 7, after V lost 3 bases and J lost 3 bases. This CDR3 reads CASSANAGGYYGYTF. The CDR3 nucleotides read TGTGCCAGCAGCGCAAACGCAGGGGGCTACTATGGCTACACCTTC.

This sequence joins TRBV3-1 (or the pseudogene TRBV3-2) and TRBJ1-5; D remains unclear. Germline V gene data show CDR1 as LGHDT and CDR2 as YNNKEL (reference sequence). The CDR3 loop spans 13 amino acids. V was clipped by 4 bases and J by 5 bases, with 9 bases between them. The CDR3 loop reads CASSPSLDQPQHF. The CDR3 region has the DNA TGTGCCAGCAGCCCTTCTTTAGATCAGCCCCAGCATTTT.

This clone is a singleton in its sample. This clone may be a read error of a much larger clone one base away. This chain joins TRBV7-6 and TRBJ1-1; TRBD1 aligns across 7 bases. Germline trimming cut 5 bases from V and 2 bases from J; bases unmatched to any gene: 2. This CDR3 has 13 amino acids. Germline V gives CDR1 SGHVS, CDR2 FNYEAQ. This CDR3 is CASSRDSNTEAFF. The CDR3 nucleotides read TGTGCCAGCAGCCGGGACAGCAACACTGAAGCTTTCTTT.

This clone was seen just once. The CDR3 reads CASASGVPWEQYF. CDR3 nucleotides: TGCGCCAGCGCTAGCGGGGTCCCTTGGGAGCAGTACTTC. The chain is built from TRBV5-1 and TRBJ2-7, with 9 bases lining up with TRBD2. Germline V gives CDR1 SGHRS, CDR2 YFSETQ. With 7 bases clipped from V and 7 bases from J, the junction kept 9 bases outside the gene matches. This CDR3 contains 13 residues. The full variable domain, in which reference TRBV5-1 and TRBJ2-7 provide the parts outside the CDR3, is KAGVTQTPRYLIKTRGQQVTLSCSPISGHRSVSWYQQTPGQGLQFLFEYFSETQRNKGNFPGRFSGRQFSNSRSEMNVSTLELGDSALYLCASASGVPWEQYFGPGTRLTVT.

The chain couples TRBV11-2 to TRBJ2-1; 9 bases align to TRBD2. The CDR3 contains 16 residues. CDR1 is SGHAT and CDR2 is FQNNGV in the germline V gene. Losses at the gene ends were 1 base for V and 4 bases for J; bases not matched to a gene: 5. CDR3 nucleotides: TGTGCCAGCAGCTTAGCGGCTAGCGGGGCGTACAATGAGCAGTTCTTC. Protein product: CASSLAASGAYNEQFF. Supplemented by reference TRBV11-2 and TRBJ2-1, the full variable domain reads EAGVAQSPRYKIIEKRQSVAFWCNPISGHATLYWYQQILGQGPKLLIQFQNNGVVDDSQLPKDRFSAERLKGVDSTLKIQPAKLEDSAVYLCASSLAASGAYNEQFFGPGTRLTVL.

This clone was picked up a small number of times. The chain is built from TRBV30 and TRBJ1-1, with no clear D. Trimming stripped 4 bases from V and 5 bases from J, with 14 bases between. Germline V gene lookup returns CDR1 GTSNPN and CDR2 SVGIG (reference sequence). The CDR3 consists of 13 residues. CDR3 in DNA: TGTGCCTGGACGGGAAGGCGGCAGACTGAAGCTTTCTTT. It specifies CAWTGRRQTEAFF.

The chain is built from TRBV19 and TRBJ2-3; 10 bases line up with TRBD2. V lost 8 bases to trimming and J lost 4 bases; unmatched junction nucleotides: 9. Germline values: CDR1 LNHDA, CDR2 SQIVND (reference sequence). The CDR3 loop spans 15 amino acids. CDR3 sequence reads: CASVERGGGSDTQYF. The DNA of the CDR3 is TGTGCCAGTGTCGAGCGGGGGGGCGGGTCAGATACGCAGTATTTT. Combining the CDR3 with reference TRBV19 and TRBJ2-3 gives the whole variable domain DGGITQSPKYLFRKEGQNVTLSCEQNLNHDAMYWYRQDPGQGLRLIYYSQIVNDFQKGDIAEGYSVSREKKESFPLTVTSAQKNPTAFYLCASVERGGGSDTQYFGPGTRLTVL.

The gene calls are TRBV9 and TRBJ1-2, with D perhaps matching TRBD1 (5 bases). The germline V gene encodes CDR1 SGDLS and CDR2 YYNGEE. V was shortened by 3 bases and J by 7 bases, with 16 bases between the two germline ends. This CDR3 is built from 14 residues. CDR3 loop: CASSGKGDLSGYTF. The DNA for the CDR3 is TGTGCCAGCAGCGGTAAAGGGGATTTATCTGGCTACACCTTC.

In this sample, this clone turned up a few times. The rearrangement links TRBV4-1 to TRBJ2-7; weak D call: TRBD1 (7 bases). There are 18 residues in the CDR3. Germline-derived CDR1 and CDR2 are MGHRA and YSYEKL. V was clipped by 3 bases and J by 3 bases, with 24 bases between them. The CDR3 region is CASSQLVLTGRPLYEQYF. DNA for the CDR3: TGCGCCAGCAGCCAGTTAGTGCTGACAGGGAGGCCTCTCTACGAGCAGTACTTC.

The chain links TRBV5-1 to TRBJ1-2; D is ambiguous. Trimming stripped 2 bases from V and 1 base from J, with 6 bases between. CDR3 length equals 13 residues. The germline V gene encodes CDR1 SGHRS and CDR2 YFSETQ. CDR3 amino acids: CASSFLSNYGYTF. The DNA of the CDR3 is TGCGCCAGCAGCTTTTTGAGTAACTATGGCTACACCTTC.

This sequence joins TRBV6-5 and TRBJ2-5, with D perhaps matching TRBD2 (6 bases). The CDR3 is 16 residues long. CDR1 MNHEY and CDR2 SVGAGI come from the germline V gene. V lost 0 bases, J lost 5 bases, and 16 bases lay in between. This CDR3 is CASSYSKGSLAETQYF. DNA for the CDR3: TGTGCCAGCAGTTACTCGAAGGGAAGTCTAGCGGAGACCCAGTACTTC.

The CDR3 loop reads CASSQTWGQRYNEQFF. CDR3 in DNA: TGCGCCAGCAGCCAGACCTGGGGACAGCGTTACAATGAGCAGTTCTTC. The chain carries TRBV4-1 and TRBJ2-1, with 7 nucleotides matching TRBD1. Germline CDR1 and CDR2: MGHRA and YSYEKL. The V and J ends lost 3 bases and 4 bases, in that order; junction bases with no gene match: 9. The CDR3 spans 16 residues.